A few counts support the clone carrying this T cell receptor beta chain. Its antigen remains unidentified. A single record per CDR3 protein comes from TCRdb applying MiXCR to the 5' RACE reads. The sample consists of 150,000 to 200,000 distinct CDR3 sequences, about 14% of them appearing once. Trimming took 2 bases from V and 1 from J, leaving 18 bases between them. The germline gives CDR1 LNHDA, CDR2 SQIVND (reference sequence). This CDR3 comprises 17 residues. This sample is part of a study of T-cell memory formation after mild COVID-19. Study as a whole: In these data, TCR clusters were largely donor specific.

Findings and caveats of the study: Researchers found some responding clones in pre-infection memory, a sign that cross-reactive memory joined. CD4+ contracting clones were mainly CM and EM; CD8+ ones, EMRA. Clones shrinking between day 15 and 85 showed a balanced CD4/CD8 split, and those that grew later tilted toward CD4+.

The material sequenced was PBMCs or a T cell subset sorted from them (not recorded which). The rearrangement links TRBV19 to TRBJ2-7; D is possibly TRBD1 or TRBD2 (5 bases each). The sequence was obtained from an adult woman who had mild COVID-19 (a few samples of this study predate the infection). Cell type and time point are not known. The CDR3 DNA follows: TGTGCCAGTAGTATAAAAGCGGTGGGGGTAGATTCCTACGAGCAGTACTTC. It is translated as CASSIKAVGVDSYEQYF.